The 3 T cell receptor beta chains given below trace back to one sample, sequenced in a study of blood T cell repertoires in COVID-19 (dated by TCRdb to 2020 to 2021). Library prep was done by the immunoSEQ multiplex PCR assay. Imported from immuneACCESS, the table was reduced by TCRdb to in-frame sequences with V and J called. These copies leave out some clones; in studies compared against another copy, an unresolved V gene accounts for under half, and the cause of the remainder is not known. In this sample the table shows over 150,000 clones, around 81% of which occur a single time. The top ten hold around 12% of the sample. Material for sequencing was peripheral blood. The receptors come from an elderly woman with COVID-19, enrolled during active disease.

The gene calls are TRBV28 and TRBJ1-4; D is unclear. The V gene's germline CDR1 is MDHEN and CDR2 SYDVKM. V lost 3 bases, J lost 2 bases, and 16 bases lay in between. The CDR3 runs to 17 residues. Here the CDR3 DNA reads TGTGCCAGCAGTTTTTATTTTCTAGGTGGGACTAATGAAAAACTGTTTTTT. It specifies CASSFYFLGGTNEKLFF.

The count of this clone is one. J is TRBJ1-2 and V is TRBV11-3; 9 positions match TRBD1. The CDR3 loop spans 15 amino acids. V dropped 7 bases and J dropped 8; count of bases not matched to a gene: 14. Per the germline V gene, CDR1 is SGHNT and CDR2 is YENEEA. The CDR3 is CASTLGRGQGNGYTF. CDR3 DNA sequence: TGTGCCAGCACCCTAGGACGGGGACAGGGTAACGGCTACACCTTC.

This sequence joins TRBV28 and TRBJ1-5; 7 bases agree with TRBD1. V was pared by 3 bases and J by 0 bases, with 8 bases of the junction left unmatched. CDR1 and CDR2 (germline): MDHEN, SYDVKM. CDR3 size: 17 residues. The CDR3 reads CASSLAGGAYSNQPQHF. The CDR3 DNA reads as TGTGCCAGCAGTTTGGCAGGGGGTGCATATAGCAATCAGCCCCAGCATTTT. The full variable domain, rest sourced from reference TRBV28 and TRBJ1-5, is DVKVTQSSRYLVKRTGEKVFLECVQDMDHENMFWYRQDPGLGLRLIYFSYDVKMKEKGDIPEGYSVSREKKERFSLILESASTNQTSMYLCASSLAGGAYSNQPQHFGDGTRLSIL.